This entry lists 30 T cell receptor beta chains sequenced from one sample in a study of cytomegalovirus exposure and HLA in healthy donors. With 60 Vbeta and 13 Jbeta primers, the PCR was carried out. Measured with immunoSEQ multiplex PCR; TCRdb has only the in-frame clones, and not every one. Here the sample spans approximately 170,000 clones, over 60% being singletons. The material sequenced was PBMCs. The receptors were sampled from a woman aged 50 to 60 in good health and CMV-seronegative.

V and J are TRBV6-5 and TRBJ1-1, with no clear D. The ends were cut back, 8 bases at V and 0 bases at J, with 13 bases in the middle. The length of the CDR3 is 14 residues. Germline lookup yields CDR1 MNHEY and CDR2 SVGAGI. The CDR3 nucleotides are TGTGCCAGCGGCAATGGAGGGATGAACACTGAAGCTTTCTTT. The encoded protein is CASGNGGMNTEAFF.

The chain couples TRBV2 to TRBJ1-5, with TRBD1 as a possible D gene (6 bases). V was pared by 6 bases and J by 1 base, with 10 bases between. The CDR3 length is 14 residues. Germline V gives CDR1 SNHLY, CDR2 FYNNEI. CDR3 in amino acids: CASRAGTSNQPQHF. The CDR3, as DNA: TGTGCCAGCAGGGCCGGGACAAGCAATCAGCCCCAGCATTTT.

This chain uses TRBV7-2 with TRBJ2-7, with D perhaps TRBD2 (6 bases). This CDR3 contains 14 residues. Germline CDR1 SGHTA, CDR2 FQGNSA. Trimming removed 5 bases at V and 6 bases at J, with 17 bases between. CDR3 residues: CASSKTTSSPEQYF. CDR3 sequence (DNA): TGTGCCAGCAGCAAGACGACTAGTAGCCCCGAGCAGTACTTC.

This chain joins TRBV27 and TRBJ2-7, with D possibly matching TRBD2 (7 bases). CDR1 is MNHEY, CDR2 SMNVEV, per germline (reference sequence). Trimming removed 4 bases at V and 0 bases at J, with 22 bases between. This CDR3 is built from 18 residues. CDR3 in amino acids: CASSSFGGGGRSSYEQYF. The CDR3 region has the DNA TGTGCCAGCAGTTCCTTTGGGGGCGGGGGAAGGAGCTCCTACGAGCAGTACTTC.

The chain uses TRBV7-2 and TRBJ2-2; D not resolved. Per the germline V gene, CDR1 is SGHTA and CDR2 is FQGNSA. The CDR3 has 12 amino acids. The V gene lost 4 bases and the J gene lost 9 bases, with 9 bases spanning the gap. For the CDR3, the DNA is TGTGCCAGCAGCTCCGGTGTGCGGGAGCTGTTTTTT. The encoded protein is CASSSGVRELFF.

The rearrangement joins TRBV6-1 to TRBJ2-7; the D is unclear. V lost 2 bases and J lost 6, with 11 bases in between. The germline gives CDR1 MNHNS, CDR2 SASEGT. CDR3 size: 13 residues. The CDR3 DNA sequence: TGTGCCAGCAGTGAAATCTGGCTCCCCGAGCAGTACTTC. Its translation: CASSEIWLPEQYF.

The chain links TRBV5-1 to TRBJ2-5; possible D gene TRBD2, 5 bases. The germline V gene encodes CDR1 SGHRS and CDR2 YFSETQ. V lost 0 bases and J lost 5, with 11 bases in between. This CDR3 is built from 14 residues. In nucleotides, the CDR3 is TGCGCCAGCAGCTTGGAATCCGGAGGCGAGACCCAGTACTTC. The encoded protein is CASSLESGGETQYF.

This sequence joins TRBV7-9 and TRBJ1-2; 8 bases agree with TRBD1. The J segment lost 7 bases and the V segment lost 4 bases, leaving 5 bases of the junction unmatched. Germline V lookup: CDR1 SEHNR, CDR2 FQNEAQ (reference sequence). The CDR3 sequence is 13 residues long. CDR3 region: CASSSTGDGGYTF. The CDR3 DNA is TGTGCCAGCAGCTCGACAGGGGACGGTGGCTACACCTTC.

The rearrangement joins TRBV28 to TRBJ1-5; 9 bases are a match to TRBD1. Unmatched junction bases numbered 7, after V lost 6 bases and J lost 7 bases. Germline V CDR1 and CDR2: MDHEN, SYDVKM. This CDR3 has 14 amino acids. CDR3 in amino acids: CASREGQGGQPQHF. DNA of the CDR3: TGTGCCAGCAGAGAGGGACAGGGCGGACAGCCCCAGCATTTT.

This clone was recorded a few times. The CDR3 nucleotides are TGTGCCAGCAGTGGAGGACAGGGGCGGTCGGGCGAGCAGTACTTC. Amino acid sequence: CASSGGQGRSGEQYF. The chain uses TRBV6-1 and TRBJ2-7; 9 bases map to TRBD1. The germline V gene has CDR1 MNHNS and CDR2 SASEGT. The junction had 10 bases not matched to a gene; V was cut back by 4 bases and J by 6 bases. The CDR3 contains 15 residues.

The rearrangement links TRBV9 to TRBJ2-3; possibly TRBD1 for D (5 bases). CDR1 is SGDLS and CDR2 is YYNGEE in the germline V gene. The CDR3 spans 15 residues. The V end lost 3 bases, the J end lost 0 bases, and 11 bases lay between the germline ends. The CDR3 DNA sequence: TGTGCCAGCAGCGAGGGGCAGGGAAGCACAGATACGCAGTATTTT. This translates into CASSEGQGSTDTQYF.

The gene calls are TRBV11-3 and TRBJ2-7; weak D call: TRBD1 (5 bases). Germline V gene sequence: CDR1 SGHNT, CDR2 YENEEA. The CDR3 sequence is 14 residues long. The germline V and J ends were trimmed by 0 bases and 5 bases, with 11 bases remaining between them. The CDR3 DNA reads as TGTGCCAGCAGCTTAGATCAGGGCGCCCACGAGCAGTACTTC. It specifies CASSLDQGAHEQYF.

This clone was seen only a few times. The V call is TRBV19, the J call TRBJ1-1; D not resolved. The ends were cut back, 5 bases at V and 6 bases at J, with 19 bases in the middle. This CDR3 contains 15 residues. Germline values: CDR1 LNHDA, CDR2 SQIVND (reference sequence). For the CDR3, the DNA is TGTGCCAGTAGTGCCCGCGGCCGTCCCGAGCCTGAAGCTTTCTTT. Translation gives CASSARGRPEPEAFF.

The V call is TRBV6-6, the J call TRBJ1-1; a weak D match, TRBD1 (5 bases). V shed 3 bases and J shed 7 bases, with 9 bases lying between them. Germline V CDR1 and CDR2: MNHNY, SVGAGI (reference sequence). This CDR3 contains 12 residues. CDR3: CASSYRQNEAFF. The CDR3 DNA reads TGTGCCAGCAGTTATCGACAGAATGAAGCTTTCTTT.

V and J are TRBV7-2 and TRBJ1-2; 7 bases are shared with TRBD1. The germline V gene encodes CDR1 SGHTA and CDR2 FQGNSA. The J segment lost 4 bases and the V segment lost 5 bases, leaving 7 bases of the junction unmatched. The CDR3 has 14 amino acids. The DNA for the CDR3 is TGTGCCAGCAGCGGCGACAGGGATGGCTATGGCTACACCTTC. This sequence encodes CASSGDRDGYGYTF. The whole variable domain, filled in from reference TRBV7-2 and TRBJ1-2, reads GAGVSQSPSNKVTEKGKDVELRCDPISGHTALYWYRQSLGQGLEFLIYFQGNSAPDKSGLPSDRFSAERTGGSVSTLTIQRTQQEDSAVYLCASSGDRDGYGYTFGSGTRLTVV.

The chain employs TRBV6-5 and TRBJ2-3; D gene ambiguous. Trimming removed 0 bases at V and 2 bases at J, with 9 bases between. Germline CDR1 and CDR2: MNHEY and SVGAGI. The CDR3 has 15 amino acids. Written as DNA, the CDR3 is TGTGCCAGCAGTTACTCCTCCTTGTCCACAGATACGCAGTATTTT. Protein sequence: CASSYSSLSTDTQYF.

This chain joins TRBV9 and TRBJ2-1; 12 bases match TRBD2. The germline gives CDR1 SGDLS, CDR2 YYNGEE. The CDR3 covers 16 residues. Trimming at V came to 0 bases and at J to 8 bases, leaving 6 bases not matched to a gene. CDR3: CASSVDLAGGPDEQFF. The CDR3 DNA follows: TGTGCCAGCAGCGTAGATCTAGCGGGAGGGCCTGATGAGCAGTTCTTC. Using reference TRBV9 and TRBJ2-1 for the parts outside the CDR3, the full variable domain is DSGVTQTPKHLITATGQRVTLRCSPRSGDLSVYWYQQSLDQGLQFLIQYYNGEERAKGNILERFSAQQFPDLHSELNLSSLELGDSALYFCASSVDLAGGPDEQFFGPGTRLTVL.

This clone has just one count. This chain connects TRBV14 to TRBJ2-3; 12 bases align to TRBD2. Trimming took 1 base from V and 2 from J; bases not matched to a gene: 10. This CDR3 region has 19 residues. Germline V CDR1 and CDR2: SGHDN, FVKESK. CDR3 amino acids: CASSQVRTSGTTFTDTQYF. DNA for the CDR3: TGTGCCAGCAGCCAAGTCCGGACTAGCGGGACCACCTTCACAGATACGCAGTATTTT. Using reference TRBV14 and TRBJ2-3 for the parts outside the CDR3, the full variable domain is EAGVTQFPSHSVIEKGQTVTLRCDPISGHDNLYWYRRVMGKEIKFLLHFVKESKQDESGMPNNRFLAERTGGTYSTLKVQPAELEDSGVYFCASSQVRTSGTTFTDTQYFGPGTRLTVL.

This clone came up a few times. V is TRBV7-2 and J is TRBJ2-5, with a weak D call TRBD1 (6 bases). The length of the CDR3 is 15 residues. V lost 5 bases, J lost 5 bases, and 18 bases lay in between. CDR1 is SGHTA and CDR2 is FQGNSA in the germline V gene. CDR3 residues: CASSLLQGKWETQYF. CDR3 nucleotides: TGTGCCAGCAGCCTATTACAGGGAAAATGGGAGACCCAGTACTTC.

The chain has TRBV6-1 and TRBJ2-5; tentative D call: TRBD2 (6 bases). Trimming removed 1 base from V and 3 bases from J, with 18 bases in between. Per the germline V gene, CDR1 is MNHNS and CDR2 is SASEGT. The CDR3 runs to 17 residues. The CDR3 DNA is TGTGCCAGCAGTGAAGGGGCCCTATGGGGGGTGGAAGAGACCCAGTACTTC. Its protein product is CASSEGALWGVEETQYF.

Note on this clone: Mismatch with germline at one junction end may stem from a read error. Other DNA variants within this sample encode the same CDR3. The chain combines TRBV2 with TRBJ1-6, with unresolved D. Germline V lookup: CDR1 SNHLY, CDR2 FYNNEI. The CDR3 is 14 amino acids. CDR3 nucleotides: TGTGCCAGCACCCCGGGGATATTAAATTCCCCCCTCCACTTT. The encoded protein is CASTPGILNSPLHF.

The chain joins TRBV29-1 to TRBJ2-7, with 10 bases lining up with TRBD1. CDR1 and CDR2 (germline): SQVTM, ANQGSEA. The trim removed 7 bases at V and 3 bases at J, leaving 9 bases unmatched. The CDR3 has 14 residues. CDR3 sequence reads: CSASPTGGYYEQYF. The CDR3 bases are TGCAGCGCCAGCCCGACAGGGGGCTACTACGAGCAGTACTTC.

On this clone: The junction and the germline gene differ at one end; a read error may be behind it. V is TRBV7-9 and J is TRBJ1-2; D is perhaps TRBD1 (6 bases). Per the germline V gene, CDR1 is SEHNR and CDR2 is FQNEAQ (reference sequence). CDR3 length: 14 residues. The CDR3 here is CSSSLGQGPYGYTF. The CDR3 DNA reads as TGTTCCAGCAGCTTAGGGCAGGGGCCCTATGGCTACACCTTC.

The chain uses TRBV28 and TRBJ2-5; 10 bases map to TRBD1. The length of the CDR3 is 13 residues. In germline, CDR1 is MDHEN, CDR2 SYDVKM. J was trimmed by 5 bases and V by 8 bases; bases with no gene match: 5. The CDR3 DNA sequence: TGTGCCAGCCAAGGGACAGGGGAGGAGACCCAGTACTTC. Translating gives CASQGTGEETQYF.

J is TRBJ1-1 and V is TRBV28; no definite D call. Trimming shortened V by 6 bases and J by 0 bases, and 17 bases separated the two germline ends. CDR1 is MDHEN, CDR2 SYDVKM, per germline. This CDR3 region has 16 residues. CDR3 amino acids: CASSISAGLLNTEAFF. The CDR3 DNA reads TGTGCCAGCAGCATCTCTGCAGGTCTACTGAACACTGAAGCTTTCTTT.

The sample holds a few counts of this clone. This chain connects TRBV19 to TRBJ2-2, with 9 bases fitting TRBD1. This CDR3 is built from 15 residues. The J segment lost 3 bases and the V segment lost 4 bases, leaving 3 bases of the junction unmatched. Germline V gene sequence: CDR1 LNHDA, CDR2 SQIVND (reference sequence). The CDR3 loop reads CASSTGTGYTGELFF. As DNA, the CDR3 is TGTGCCAGTAGTACCGGGACAGGGTACACCGGGGAGCTGTTTTTT.

V is TRBV28 and J is TRBJ1-6; D might be TRBD1 (6 bases). CDR1 and CDR2 from the germline V gene are MDHEN and SYDVKM. This CDR3 comprises 14 residues. With 4 bases removed from V and 6 bases from J, the gap between germline ends came to 10 bases. The CDR3 sequence: CASSSPGVNSPLHF. The DNA for the CDR3 is TGTGCCAGCAGTTCACCAGGGGTTAATTCACCCCTCCACTTT.

This clone came up a few times. This chain connects TRBV6-6 to TRBJ2-3, with TRBD2 matching 7 bases. Germline values: CDR1 MNHNY, CDR2 SVGAGI (reference sequence). The J segment lost 6 bases and the V segment lost 6 bases, leaving 12 bases of the junction unmatched. The CDR3 sequence is 15 residues long. CDR3 loop: CASSFGGSPGDTQYF. As DNA, the CDR3 is TGTGCCAGCAGCTTCGGGGGGTCACCCGGGGATACGCAGTATTTT.

The chain employs TRBV5-1 and TRBJ2-2; the match to TRBD1 covers 7 bases. The CDR3 is made up of 15 amino acids. V gave up 1 base and J gave up 4 bases; unmatched junction bases: 4. Per germline, CDR1 SGHRS and CDR2 YFSETQ. In DNA form, the CDR3 reads TGCGCCAGCAGCTTGCGGGACAGCTCCACCGGGGAGCTGTTTTTT. As protein: CASSLRDSSTGELFF.

This clone has more than one count but fewer than ten. The rearrangement links TRBV7-2 to TRBJ2-7, with TRBD2 identical over 11 bases. J gave up 3 bases and V 2 bases, and 3 bases lay outside the gene matches. Germline V gene lookup returns CDR1 SGHTA and CDR2 FQGNSA. The CDR3 runs to 15 residues. CDR3 region: CASSLRTSGHYEQYF. CDR3 in DNA: TGTGCCAGCAGCTTAAGGACTAGCGGGCACTACGAGCAGTACTTC.